This T cell receptor beta chain was sequenced in a study of blood T cell repertoires in COVID-19. Overall study context: PBMCs, B-cell-depleted T cells, or T cells were the source of the cDNA or gDNA that made up the material.

Clones were sequenced by immunoSEQ multiplex PCR, and TCRdb holds only the in-frame ones, with some missing. The sample lists 68,000 or so clones; roughly 85% were seen once. Per the germline V gene, CDR1 is SGHTA and CDR2 is FQGNSA. The CDR3 spans 13 residues. V was cut by 5 bases and J by 1 base, with 8 bases left in between. The sample consisted of peripheral blood. This rearrangement joins TRBV7-2 to TRBJ2-5, with unresolved D. The origin of this receptor is a human donor in a cohort sampled during active COVID-19. The DNA for the CDR3 is TGTGCCAGCAGCCTGACTCCCCAAGAGACCCAGTACTTC. It yields the protein CASSLTPQETQYF.